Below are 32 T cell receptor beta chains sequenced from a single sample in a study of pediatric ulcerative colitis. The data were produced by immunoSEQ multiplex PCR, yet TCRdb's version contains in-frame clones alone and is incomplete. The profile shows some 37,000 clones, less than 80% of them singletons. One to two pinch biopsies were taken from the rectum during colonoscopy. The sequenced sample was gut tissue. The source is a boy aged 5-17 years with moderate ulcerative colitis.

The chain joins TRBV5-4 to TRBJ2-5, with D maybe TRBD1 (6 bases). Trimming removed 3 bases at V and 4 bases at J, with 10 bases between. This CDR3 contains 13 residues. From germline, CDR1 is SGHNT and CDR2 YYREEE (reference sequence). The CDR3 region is CASSSGVAETQYF. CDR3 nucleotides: TGTGCCAGCAGCTCAGGGGTAGCAGAGACCCAGTACTTC.

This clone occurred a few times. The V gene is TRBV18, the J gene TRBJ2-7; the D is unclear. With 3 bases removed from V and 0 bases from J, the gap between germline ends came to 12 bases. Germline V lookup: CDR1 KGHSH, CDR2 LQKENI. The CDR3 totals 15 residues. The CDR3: CASSPSRQPSYEQYF. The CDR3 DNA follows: TGTGCCAGCTCACCGTCTCGTCAACCCTCCTACGAGCAGTACTTC.

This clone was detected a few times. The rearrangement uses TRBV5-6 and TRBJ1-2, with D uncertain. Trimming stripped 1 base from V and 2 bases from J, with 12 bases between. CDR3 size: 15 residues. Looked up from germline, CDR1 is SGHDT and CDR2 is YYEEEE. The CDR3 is CASSLPTGKNYGYTF. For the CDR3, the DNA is TGTGCCAGCAGCTTGCCCACGGGTAAGAACTATGGCTACACCTTC.

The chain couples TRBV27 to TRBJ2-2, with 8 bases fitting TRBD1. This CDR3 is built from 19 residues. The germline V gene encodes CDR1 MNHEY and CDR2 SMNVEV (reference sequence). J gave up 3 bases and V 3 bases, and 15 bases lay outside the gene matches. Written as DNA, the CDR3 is TGTGCCAGCAGTTTCCGAGGACAGGGATTGTGGGGTTACACCGGGGAGCTGTTTTTT. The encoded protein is CASSFRGQGLWGYTGELFF.

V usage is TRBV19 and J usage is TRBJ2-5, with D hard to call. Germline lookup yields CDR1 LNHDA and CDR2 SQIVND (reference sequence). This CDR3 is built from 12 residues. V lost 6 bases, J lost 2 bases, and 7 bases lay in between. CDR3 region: CASSKGQETQYF. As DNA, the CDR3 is TGTGCCAGTAGCAAGGGACAAGAGACCCAGTACTTC.

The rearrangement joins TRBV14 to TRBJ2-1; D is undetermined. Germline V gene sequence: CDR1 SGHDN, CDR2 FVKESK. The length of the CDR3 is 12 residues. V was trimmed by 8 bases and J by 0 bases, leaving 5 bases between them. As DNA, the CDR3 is TGTGCCAGCTCAATCTCCTACAATGAGCAGTTCTTC. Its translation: CASSISYNEQFF.

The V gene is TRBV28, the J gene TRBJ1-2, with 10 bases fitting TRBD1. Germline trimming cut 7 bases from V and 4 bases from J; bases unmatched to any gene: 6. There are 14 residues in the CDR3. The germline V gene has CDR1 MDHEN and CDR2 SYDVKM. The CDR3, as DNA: TGTGCCAGCACCACTGGACAGGGGGTCTATGGCTACACCTTC. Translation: CASTTGQGVYGYTF.

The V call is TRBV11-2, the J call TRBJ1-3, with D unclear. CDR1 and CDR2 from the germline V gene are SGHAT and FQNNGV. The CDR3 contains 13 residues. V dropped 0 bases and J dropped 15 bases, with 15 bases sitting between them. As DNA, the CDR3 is TGTGCCAGCAGCTTAGAACTCGCAGATCGTCCATATTTT. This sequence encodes CASSLELADRPYF.

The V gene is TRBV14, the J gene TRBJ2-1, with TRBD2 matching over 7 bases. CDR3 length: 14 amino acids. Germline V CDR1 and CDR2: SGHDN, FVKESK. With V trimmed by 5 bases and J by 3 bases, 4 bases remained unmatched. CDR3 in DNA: TGTGCCAGCAGCTCCCGGGACTACTACAATGAGCAGTTCTTC. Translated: CASSSRDYYNEQFF.

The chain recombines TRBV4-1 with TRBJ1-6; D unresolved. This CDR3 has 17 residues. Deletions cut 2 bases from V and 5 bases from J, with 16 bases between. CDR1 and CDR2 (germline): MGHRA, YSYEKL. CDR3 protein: CASSQPPGIYDNSPLHF. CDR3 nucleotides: TGCGCCAGCAGCCAACCTCCGGGAATCTATGATAATTCACCCCTCCACTTT.

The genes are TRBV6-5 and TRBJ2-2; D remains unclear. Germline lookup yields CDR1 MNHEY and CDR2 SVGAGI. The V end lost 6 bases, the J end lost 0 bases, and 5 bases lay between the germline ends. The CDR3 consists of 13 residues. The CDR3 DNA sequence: TGTGCCAGCAGGGACGCGAACACCGGGGAGCTGTTTTTT. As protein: CASRDANTGELFF.

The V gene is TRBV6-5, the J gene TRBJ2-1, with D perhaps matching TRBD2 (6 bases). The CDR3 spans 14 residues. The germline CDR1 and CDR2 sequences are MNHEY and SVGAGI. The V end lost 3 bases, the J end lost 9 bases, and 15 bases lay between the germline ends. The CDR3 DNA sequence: TGTGCCAGCAGTTATCCCCGAACGGGAGCTGAGCAGTTCTTC. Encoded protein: CASSYPRTGAEQFF.

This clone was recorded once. In nucleotides, the CDR3 is TGCGCCAGCAGCTTGGCGATAGCTAGCGAGACCCAGTACTTC. It is translated as CASSLAIASETQYF. This chain joins TRBV5-1 and TRBJ2-5, with D possibly matching TRBD2 (5 bases). This CDR3 has 14 residues. CDR1 SGHRS and CDR2 YFSETQ come from the germline V gene. V was shortened by 0 bases and J by 5 bases, with 11 bases between the two germline ends.

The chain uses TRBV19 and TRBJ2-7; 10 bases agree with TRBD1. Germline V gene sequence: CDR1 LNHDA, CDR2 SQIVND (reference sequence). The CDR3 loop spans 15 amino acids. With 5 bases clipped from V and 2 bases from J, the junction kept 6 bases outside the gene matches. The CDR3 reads CASSFPGQGTYEQYF. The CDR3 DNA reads TGTGCCAGTAGTTTCCCGGGACAGGGGACCTACGAGCAGTACTTC.

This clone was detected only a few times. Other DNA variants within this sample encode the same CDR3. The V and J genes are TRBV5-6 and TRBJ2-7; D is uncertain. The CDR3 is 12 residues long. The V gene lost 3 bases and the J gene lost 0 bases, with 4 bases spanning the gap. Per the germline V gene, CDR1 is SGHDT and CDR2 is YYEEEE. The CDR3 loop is CASSSYSYEQYF. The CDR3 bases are TGTGCCAGCAGCTCCTACTCCTACGAGCAGTACTTC.

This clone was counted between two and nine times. CDR3 sequence (DNA): TGTGCCAGCAGCTTAGTGCAGGGCGTCGCCGGGGAGCTGTTTTTT. Translated, it gives CASSLVQGVAGELFF. The genes are TRBV7-6 and TRBJ2-2; D may be TRBD1 (5 bases). Trimming cost V 1 base and J 6 bases, with 12 bases left between them. Germline V gene data show CDR1 as SGHVS and CDR2 as FNYEAQ. This CDR3 spans 15 amino acids.

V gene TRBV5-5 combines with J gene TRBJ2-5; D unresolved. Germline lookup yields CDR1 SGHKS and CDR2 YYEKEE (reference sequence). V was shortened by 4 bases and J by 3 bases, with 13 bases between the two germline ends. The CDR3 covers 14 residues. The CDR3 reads CASSPLGRKETQYF. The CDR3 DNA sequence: TGTGCCAGCAGCCCTTTAGGTCGCAAAGAGACCCAGTACTTC.

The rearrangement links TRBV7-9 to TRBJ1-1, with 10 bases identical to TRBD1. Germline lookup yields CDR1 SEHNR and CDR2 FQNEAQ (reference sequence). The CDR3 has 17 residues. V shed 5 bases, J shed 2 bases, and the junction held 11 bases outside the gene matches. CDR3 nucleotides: TGTGCCAGCAGCCAGCCCGGGACAGGGGTGGTTAACACTGAAGCTTTCTTT. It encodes CASSQPGTGVVNTEAFF.

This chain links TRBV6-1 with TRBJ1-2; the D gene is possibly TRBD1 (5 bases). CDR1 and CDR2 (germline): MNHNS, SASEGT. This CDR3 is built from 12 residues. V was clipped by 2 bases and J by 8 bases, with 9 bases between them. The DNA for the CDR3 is TGTGCCAGCAGTGAATGGCAGGGCGGCTACACCTTC. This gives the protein CASSEWQGGYTF.

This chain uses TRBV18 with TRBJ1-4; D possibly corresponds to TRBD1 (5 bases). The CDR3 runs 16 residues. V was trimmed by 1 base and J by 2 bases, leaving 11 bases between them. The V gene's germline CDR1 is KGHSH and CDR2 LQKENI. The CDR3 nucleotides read TGTGCCAGCTCACCACGGGGGTCCGGGACTAATGAAAAACTGTTTTTT. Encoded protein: CASSPRGSGTNEKLFF.

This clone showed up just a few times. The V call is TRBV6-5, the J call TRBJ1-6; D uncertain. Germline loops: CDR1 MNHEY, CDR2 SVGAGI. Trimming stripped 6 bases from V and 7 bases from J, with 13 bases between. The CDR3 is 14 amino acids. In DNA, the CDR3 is TGTGCCAGCAGCCCCGAGCGGCGGAATTCACCCCTCCACTTT. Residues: CASSPERRNSPLHF.

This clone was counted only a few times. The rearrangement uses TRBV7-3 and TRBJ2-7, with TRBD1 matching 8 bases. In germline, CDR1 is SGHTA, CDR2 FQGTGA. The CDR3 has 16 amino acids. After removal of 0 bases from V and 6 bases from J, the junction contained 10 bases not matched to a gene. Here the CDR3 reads CASSLTFQGAGAEQYF. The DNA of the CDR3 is TGTGCCAGCAGCTTAACTTTTCAGGGGGCTGGGGCCGAGCAGTACTTC. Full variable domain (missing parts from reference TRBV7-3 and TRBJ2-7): GAGVSQTPSNKVTEKGKYVELRCDPISGHTALYWYRQSLGQGPEFLIYFQGTGAADDSGLPNDRFFAVRPEGSVSTLKIQRTERGDSAVYLCASSLTFQGAGAEQYFGPGTRLTVT.

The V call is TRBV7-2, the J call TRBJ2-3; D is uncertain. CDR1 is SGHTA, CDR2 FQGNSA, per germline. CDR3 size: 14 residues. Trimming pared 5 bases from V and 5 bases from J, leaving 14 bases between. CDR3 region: CASSLRVMEDTQYF. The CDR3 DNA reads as TGTGCCAGCAGCCTTAGAGTTATGGAAGATACGCAGTATTTT.

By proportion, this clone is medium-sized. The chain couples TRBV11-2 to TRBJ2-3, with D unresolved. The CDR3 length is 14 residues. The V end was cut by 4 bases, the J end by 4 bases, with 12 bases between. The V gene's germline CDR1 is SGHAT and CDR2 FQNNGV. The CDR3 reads CASSSGSVPDTQYF. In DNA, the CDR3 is TGTGCCAGCAGCTCTGGGTCGGTCCCAGATACGCAGTATTTT.

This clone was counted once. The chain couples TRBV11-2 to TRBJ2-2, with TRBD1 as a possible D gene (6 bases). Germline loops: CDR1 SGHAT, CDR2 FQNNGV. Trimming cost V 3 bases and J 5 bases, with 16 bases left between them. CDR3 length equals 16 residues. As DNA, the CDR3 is TGTGCCAGCAGCTTCATGGGGGCGCGAGGGACCGGGGAGCTGTTTTTT. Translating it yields CASSFMGARGTGELFF. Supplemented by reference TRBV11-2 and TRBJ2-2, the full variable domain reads EAGVAQSPRYKIIEKRQSVAFWCNPISGHATLYWYQQILGQGPKLLIQFQNNGVVDDSQLPKDRFSAERLKGVDSTLKIQPAKLEDSAVYLCASSFMGARGTGELFFGEGSRLTVL.

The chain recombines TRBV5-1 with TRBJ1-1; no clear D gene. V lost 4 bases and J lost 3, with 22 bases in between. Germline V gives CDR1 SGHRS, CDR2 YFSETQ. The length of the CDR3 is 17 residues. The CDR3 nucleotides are TGCGCCAGCAGCCCTGGCCTGTGGCGGGAAGGGTACACTGAAGCTTTCTTT. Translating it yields CASSPGLWREGYTEAFF. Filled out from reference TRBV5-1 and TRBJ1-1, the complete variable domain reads KAGVTQTPRYLIKTRGQQVTLSCSPISGHRSVSWYQQTPGQGLQFLFEYFSETQRNKGNFPGRFSGRQFSNSRSEMNVSTLELGDSALYLCASSPGLWREGYTEAFFGQGTRLTVV.

The CDR3 DNA sequence: TGCGCCAGCAGCCAAATCGTCCTAGCGCGGGTCGAGACCCAGTACTTC. Amino acids: CASSQIVLARVETQYF. The V call is TRBV4-1, the J call TRBJ2-5, with D perhaps matching TRBD2 (6 bases). V lost 2 bases and J 5 bases, leaving 18 bases between the germline ends. The V gene's germline CDR1 is MGHRA and CDR2 YSYEKL. The CDR3 runs 16 residues.

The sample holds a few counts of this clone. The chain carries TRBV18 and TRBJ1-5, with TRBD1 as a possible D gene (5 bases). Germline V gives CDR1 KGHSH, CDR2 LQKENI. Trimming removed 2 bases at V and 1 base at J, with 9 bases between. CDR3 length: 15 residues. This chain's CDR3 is CASSPAAGSNQPQHF. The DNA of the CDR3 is TGTGCCAGCTCACCAGCGGCAGGGAGCAATCAGCCCCAGCATTTT.

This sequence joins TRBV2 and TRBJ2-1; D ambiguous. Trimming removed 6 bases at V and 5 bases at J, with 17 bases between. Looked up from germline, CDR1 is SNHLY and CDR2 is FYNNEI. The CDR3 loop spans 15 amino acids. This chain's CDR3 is CASRIRVLGNNEQFF. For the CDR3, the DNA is TGTGCCAGCAGGATAAGGGTGCTAGGAAACAATGAGCAGTTCTTC.

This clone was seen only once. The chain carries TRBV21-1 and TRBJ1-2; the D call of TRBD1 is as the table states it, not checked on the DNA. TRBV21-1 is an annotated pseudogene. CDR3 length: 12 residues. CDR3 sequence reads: CASSKGQGGYTF. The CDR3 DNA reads TGTGCCAGCAGCAAAGGACAGGGTGGCTACACCTTC.

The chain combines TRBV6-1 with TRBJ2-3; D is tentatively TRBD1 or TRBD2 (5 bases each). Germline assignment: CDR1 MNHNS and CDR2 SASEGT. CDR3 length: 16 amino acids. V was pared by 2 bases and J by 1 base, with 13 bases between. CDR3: CASSEYTGTGTDTQYF. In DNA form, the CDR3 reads TGTGCCAGCAGTGAATATACGGGGACGGGCACAGATACGCAGTATTTT.

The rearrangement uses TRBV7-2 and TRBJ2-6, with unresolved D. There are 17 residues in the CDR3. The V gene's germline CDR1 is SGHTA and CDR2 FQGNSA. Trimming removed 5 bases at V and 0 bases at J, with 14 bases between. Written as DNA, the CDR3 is TGTGCCAGCAGCCCCCAATTAAGGAGCTCTGGGGCCAACGTCCTGACTTTC. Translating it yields CASSPQLRSSGANVLTF.